This T cell receptor beta chain was identified in a study of blood T cell repertoires in COVID-19. Study as a whole: T cells, B-cell-depleted T cells, or PBMCs provided the cDNA or gDNA that served as material.

Germline loops: CDR1 SGHTA, CDR2 FQGNSA. V trimming: 1 base; J trimming: 7 bases; junction bases outside the gene matches: 3. CDR3 length: 13 residues. Repertoires were generated with immunoSEQ multiplex PCR, while TCRdb's copy carries only in-frame clones and drops some. The sample lists more than 130,000 clones, almost 90% seen once, with over 9.5% in the top ten. The V and J genes are TRBV7-2 and TRBJ1-2, with 7 bases matching TRBD1. The sequence came from a man in his forties or fifties with active or convalescent COVID-19. Sequencing used peripheral blood. Written as DNA, the CDR3 is TGTGCCAGCAGCTTAGTACAGGGGACTGGCTACACCTTC. The encoded protein is CASSLVQGTGYTF.